The present TCR beta chain was sequenced within a study of blood T cells in healthy people across ages. V dropped 3 bases and J dropped 1 base, with 14 bases sitting between them. CDR1 is DFQATT, CDR2 SNEGSKA, per germline (reference sequence). The CDR3 is 15 residues long. The authors ran a second PCR of about 6 to 11 cycles using a sample-barcoded 5' primer and a J-beta primer mix. The study obtained at least 3 million CDR3-containing paired-end reads from every sample. TCRdb passed the 5' RACE reads through MiXCR, listing each CDR3 protein once. This sample has around 1.5 million distinct CDR3 sequences; roughly 59% occur once, and the top ten carry 5.5% to 8%.

The chain has TRBV20-1 and TRBJ2-3; D is ambiguous. The TCR comes from a man between 18 and 29 years old in good health. Material for sequencing was blood. The CDR3 coding sequence is TGCAGTGCTAGCGTGACTGGGATACGCACAGATACGCAGTATTTT. Translated: CSASVTGIRTDTQYF.